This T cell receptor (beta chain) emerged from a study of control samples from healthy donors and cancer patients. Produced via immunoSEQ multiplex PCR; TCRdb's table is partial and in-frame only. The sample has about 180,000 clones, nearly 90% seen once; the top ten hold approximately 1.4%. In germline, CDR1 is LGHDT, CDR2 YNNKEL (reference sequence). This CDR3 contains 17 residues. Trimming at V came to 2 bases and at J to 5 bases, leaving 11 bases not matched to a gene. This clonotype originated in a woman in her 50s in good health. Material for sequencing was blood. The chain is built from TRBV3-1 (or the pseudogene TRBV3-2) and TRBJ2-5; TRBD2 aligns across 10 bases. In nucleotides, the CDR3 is TGTGCCAGCAGCCAACGAGCTAGCGGGGGTGTGCGGGAGACCCAGTACTTC. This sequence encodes CASSQRASGGVRETQYF.